Below are 5 T cell receptor beta chains sequenced from a single sample in a study of tumor-infiltrating lymphocytes in primary liver carcinoma. Both blood RNA, taken from unsorted whole blood, and germline DNA were extracted. With a constant-region primer, TCR beta cDNA was made from 450 to 650 ng of total RNA. For TCR beta, libraries were produced by three nested multiplex PCR rounds using slightly modified ARM-PCR. It was with TRBV1-TRBV30 forward primers and a C-beta reverse primer that the first two PCR rounds were run, at about 10 cycles each. Via MiXCR, TCRdb re-called the multiplex PCR reads, giving one row per CDR3 protein. This sample has fewer than 400,000 distinct CDR3 sequences, with 60% to 80% found just once. Sequencing was performed on peripheral blood. Every receptor here comes from a man aged 35 to 55 with primary liver carcinoma and hepatitis B virus infection.

The table lists this clonotype with a few counts. One end of the junction varies from germline; a read error may be responsible. V usage is TRBV4-1 and J usage is TRBJ1-2; tentative D call: TRBD1 (6 bases). Germline CDR1 is MGHRA and CDR2 is YSYEKL. The length of the CDR3 is 15 residues. CDR3 nucleotides: TGCGCCAGCGGCCAAGTACAGGGAATGTCCTATGGCTACACCTTC. It is translated as CASGQVQGMSYGYTF.

This chain uses TRBV5-1 with TRBJ1-4; D is perhaps TRBD1 (5 bases). The ends were cut back, 3 bases at V and 8 bases at J, with 14 bases in the middle. The CDR3 length is 14 residues. The germline gives CDR1 SGHRS, CDR2 YFSETQ. The CDR3 nucleotides read TGCGCCAGCAGCTCCAGGGACGGCTTCGAAAAACTGTTTTTT. Translated, it gives CASSSRDGFEKLFF.

The CDR3 coding sequence is TGTGCCTGGAGTCTATCCTACAATGAGCAGTTCTTC. It specifies CAWSLSYNEQFF. The chain employs TRBV30 and TRBJ2-1; the D is unclear. CDR3 length: 12 amino acids. Trimming removed 2 bases from V and 1 base from J, with 3 bases in between. CDR1 and CDR2 from the germline V gene are GTSNPN and SVGIG (reference sequence).

Many counts were recorded for this clonotype. V gene TRBV6-1 combines with J gene TRBJ2-7, with 14 bases that match TRBD2. V gave up 8 bases and J gave up 5 bases; unmatched junction bases: 5. The germline V gene encodes CDR1 MNHNS and CDR2 SASEGT. The CDR3 runs to 14 residues. The CDR3 is CASRWGLAGDEQYF. The CDR3 DNA sequence: TGTGCCAGCCGGTGGGGACTAGCGGGAGACGAGCAGTACTTC.

A single count supports this clonotype. Because the CDR3 is missing its conserved closing phenylalanine or tryptophan, this is likely a read error. The chain is built from TRBV23-1 and TRBJ1-1; no firm D call. TRBV23-1 is an ORF for which the function is uncertain. CDR3 length equals 9 residues. Trimming removed 11 bases at V and 4 bases at J, with 5 bases between. CDR3 sequence (DNA): TGCGCCCGTCCCACTGAAGCTTTCTAT. It specifies CARPTEAFY.